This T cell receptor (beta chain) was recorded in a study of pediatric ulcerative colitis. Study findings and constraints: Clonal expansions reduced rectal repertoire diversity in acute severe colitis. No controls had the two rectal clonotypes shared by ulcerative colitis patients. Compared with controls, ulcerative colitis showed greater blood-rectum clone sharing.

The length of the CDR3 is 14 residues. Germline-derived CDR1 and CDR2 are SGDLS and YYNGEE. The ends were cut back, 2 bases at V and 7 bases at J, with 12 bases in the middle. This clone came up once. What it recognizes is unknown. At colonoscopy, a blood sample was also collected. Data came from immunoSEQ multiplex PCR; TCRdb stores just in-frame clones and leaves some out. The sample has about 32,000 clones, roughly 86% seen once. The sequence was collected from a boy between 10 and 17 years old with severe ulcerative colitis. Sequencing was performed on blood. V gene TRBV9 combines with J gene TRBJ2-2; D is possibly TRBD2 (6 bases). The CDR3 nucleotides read TGTGCCAGCAGCGTTGGGGGGATGAGCGGGGAGCTGTTTTTT. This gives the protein CASSVGGMSGELFF.